This T cell receptor beta chain was profiled in a study of shared clonotypes between healthy human individuals. The wider study: Every donor yielded three CD4 naive, three CD4 memory, two CD8 naive and one CD8 memory plate.

Findings of the study overall: Shared across several donors were around 5% of the naive CD4 clonotypes.

Trimming pared 0 bases from V and 4 bases from J, leaving 17 bases between. Germline V gene data show CDR1 as SGHRS and CDR2 as YFSETQ. The CDR3 totals 17 residues. Produced via immunoSEQ multiplex PCR; TCRdb's table is partial and in-frame only. The sample records approximately 1.5 million clones, 95% to 99% being singletons. The donors were adults (healthy and HIV-negative) with no recent acute infections or vaccinations. About this clone itself: Its antigen remains unknown.

The receptor was derived from a man aged 25-45 years in good health. The specimen sequenced was naive CD4+ T cells sorted from blood. Subset denoted: CD45RA+ positively selected. The rearrangement links TRBV5-1 to TRBJ1-3, with D hard to call. CDR3 protein: CASSLVGPDLVGNTIYF. The CDR3 DNA sequence: TGCGCCAGCAGCTTGGTTGGTCCGGATCTAGTAGGAAACACCATATATTTT.